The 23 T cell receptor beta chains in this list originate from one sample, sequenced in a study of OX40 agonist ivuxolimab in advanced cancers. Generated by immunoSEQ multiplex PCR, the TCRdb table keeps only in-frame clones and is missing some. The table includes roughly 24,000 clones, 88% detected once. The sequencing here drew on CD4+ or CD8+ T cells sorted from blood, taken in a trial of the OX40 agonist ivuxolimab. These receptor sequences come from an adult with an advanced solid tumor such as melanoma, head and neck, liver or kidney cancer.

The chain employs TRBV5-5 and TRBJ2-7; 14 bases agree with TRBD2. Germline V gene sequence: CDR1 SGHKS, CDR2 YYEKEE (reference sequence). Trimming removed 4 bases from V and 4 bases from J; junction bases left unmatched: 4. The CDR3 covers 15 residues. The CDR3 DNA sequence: TGTGCCAGCAGCCCCAGGACTAGCGGGAGGTACGAGCAGTACTTC. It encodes CASSPRTSGRYEQYF.

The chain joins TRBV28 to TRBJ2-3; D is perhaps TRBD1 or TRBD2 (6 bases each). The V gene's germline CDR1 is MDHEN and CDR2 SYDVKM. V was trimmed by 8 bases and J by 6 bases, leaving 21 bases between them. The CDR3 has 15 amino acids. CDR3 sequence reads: CASSLGGGMMDTQYF. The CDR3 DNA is TGTGCCAGCTCGTTAGGAGGGGGGATGATGGATACGCAGTATTTT.

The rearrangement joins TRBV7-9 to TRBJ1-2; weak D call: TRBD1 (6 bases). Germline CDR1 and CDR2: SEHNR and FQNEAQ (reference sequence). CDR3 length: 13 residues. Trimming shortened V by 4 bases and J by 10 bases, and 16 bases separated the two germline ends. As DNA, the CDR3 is TGTGCCAGCAGCTCTGCCCGGGACATATACTACACCTTC. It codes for CASSSARDIYYTF.

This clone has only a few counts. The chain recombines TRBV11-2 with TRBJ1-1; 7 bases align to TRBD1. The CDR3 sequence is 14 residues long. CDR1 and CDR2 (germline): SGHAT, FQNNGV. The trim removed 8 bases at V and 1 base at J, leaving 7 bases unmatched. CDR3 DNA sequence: TGTGCCAGCGGGCTGACAGGGTCGAACACTGAAGCTTTCTTT. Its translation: CASGLTGSNTEAFF.

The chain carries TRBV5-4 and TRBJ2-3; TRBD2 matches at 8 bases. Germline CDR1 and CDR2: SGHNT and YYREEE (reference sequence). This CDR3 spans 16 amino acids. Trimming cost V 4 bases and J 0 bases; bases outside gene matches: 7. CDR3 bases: TGTGCCAGCAGCCGCGAGGCTAGCGGGAGCACAGATACGCAGTATTTT. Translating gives CASSREASGSTDTQYF.

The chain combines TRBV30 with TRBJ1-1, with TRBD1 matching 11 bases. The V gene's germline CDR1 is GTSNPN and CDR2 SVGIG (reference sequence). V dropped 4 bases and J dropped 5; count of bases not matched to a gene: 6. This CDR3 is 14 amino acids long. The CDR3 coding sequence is TGTGCCTGGACCGGGACAGGGGGTTGGACTGAAGCTTTCTTT. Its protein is CAWTGTGGWTEAFF.

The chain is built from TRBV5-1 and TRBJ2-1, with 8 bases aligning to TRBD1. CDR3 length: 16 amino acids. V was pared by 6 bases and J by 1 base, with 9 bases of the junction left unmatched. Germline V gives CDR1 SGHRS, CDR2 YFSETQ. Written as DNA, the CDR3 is TGCGCCAGCACCACGACAACAGGGGGGTCCTACAATGAGCAGTTCTTC. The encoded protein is CASTTTTGGSYNEQFF.

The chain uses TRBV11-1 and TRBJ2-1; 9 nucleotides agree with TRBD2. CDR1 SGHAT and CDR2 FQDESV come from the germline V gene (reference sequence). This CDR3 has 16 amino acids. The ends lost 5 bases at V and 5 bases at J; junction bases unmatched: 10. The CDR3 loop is CASSRNLAGNNNEQFF. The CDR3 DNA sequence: TGTGCCAGCAGCCGCAACCTAGCGGGAAATAACAATGAGCAGTTCTTC.

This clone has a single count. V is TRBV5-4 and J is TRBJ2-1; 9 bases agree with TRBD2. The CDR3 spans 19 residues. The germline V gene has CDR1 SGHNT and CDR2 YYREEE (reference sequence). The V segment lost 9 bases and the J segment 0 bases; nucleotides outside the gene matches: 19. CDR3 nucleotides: TGTGCCACCCAACGAAGAGAAGCGGGGGGTGGGGGCTCCTACAATGAGCAGTTCTTC. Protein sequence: CATQRREAGGGGSYNEQFF.

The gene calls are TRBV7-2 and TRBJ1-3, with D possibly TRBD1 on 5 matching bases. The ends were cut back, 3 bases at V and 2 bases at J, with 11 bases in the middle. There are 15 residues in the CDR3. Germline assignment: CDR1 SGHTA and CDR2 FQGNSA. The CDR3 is CASSFSRDPGNTIYF. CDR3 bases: TGTGCCAGCAGCTTTTCCAGGGACCCTGGAAACACCATATATTTT.

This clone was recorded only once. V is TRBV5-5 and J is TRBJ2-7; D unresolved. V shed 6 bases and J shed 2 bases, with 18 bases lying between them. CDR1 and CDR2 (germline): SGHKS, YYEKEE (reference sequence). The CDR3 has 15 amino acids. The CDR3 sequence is CASKLGVAKAYEQYF. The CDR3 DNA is TGTGCCAGCAAGCTTGGCGTGGCGAAAGCCTACGAGCAGTACTTC. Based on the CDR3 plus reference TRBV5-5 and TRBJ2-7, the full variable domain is DAGVTQSPTHLIKTRGQQVTLRCSPISGHKSVSWYQQVLGQGPQFIFQYYEKEERGRGNFPDRFSARQFPNYSSELNVNALLLGDSALYLCASKLGVAKAYEQYFGPGTRLTVT.

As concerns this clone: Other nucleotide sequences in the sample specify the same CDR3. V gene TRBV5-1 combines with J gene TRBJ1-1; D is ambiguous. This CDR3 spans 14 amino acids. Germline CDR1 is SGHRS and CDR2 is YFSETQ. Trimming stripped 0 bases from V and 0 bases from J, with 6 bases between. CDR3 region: CASSLGQMNTEAFF. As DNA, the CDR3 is TGCGCCAGCAGCTTGGGGCAGATGAACACTGAAGCTTTCTTT.

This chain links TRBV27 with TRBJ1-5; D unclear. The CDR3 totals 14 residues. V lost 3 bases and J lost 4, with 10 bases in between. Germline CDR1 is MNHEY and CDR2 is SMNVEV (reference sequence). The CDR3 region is CASSLGIANQPQHF. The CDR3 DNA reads TGTGCCAGCAGTTTGGGGATAGCAAATCAGCCCCAGCATTTT.

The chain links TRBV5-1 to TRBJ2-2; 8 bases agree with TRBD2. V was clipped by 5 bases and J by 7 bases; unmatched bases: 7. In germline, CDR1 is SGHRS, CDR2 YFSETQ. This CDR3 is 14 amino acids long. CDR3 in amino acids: CASSPGLGVGELFF. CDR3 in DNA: TGCGCCAGCAGTCCGGGACTAGGGGTCGGGGAGCTGTTTTTT. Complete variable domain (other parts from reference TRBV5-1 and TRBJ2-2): KAGVTQTPRYLIKTRGQQVTLSCSPISGHRSVSWYQQTPGQGLQFLFEYFSETQRNKGNFPGRFSGRQFSNSRSEMNVSTLELGDSALYLCASSPGLGVGELFFGEGSRLTVL.

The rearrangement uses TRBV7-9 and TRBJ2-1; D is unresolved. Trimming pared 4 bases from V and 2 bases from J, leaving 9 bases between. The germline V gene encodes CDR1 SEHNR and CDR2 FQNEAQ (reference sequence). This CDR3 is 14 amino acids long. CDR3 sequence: CASSSLTTYNEQFF. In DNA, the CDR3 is TGTGCCAGCAGCTCATTAACAACCTACAATGAGCAGTTCTTC.

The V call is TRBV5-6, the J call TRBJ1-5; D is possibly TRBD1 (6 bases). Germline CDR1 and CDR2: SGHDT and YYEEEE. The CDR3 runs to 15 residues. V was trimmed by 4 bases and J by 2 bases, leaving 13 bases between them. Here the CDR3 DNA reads TGTGCCAGCAGCCAAGGGGGAAGTGGCAATCAGCCCCAGCATTTT. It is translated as CASSQGGSGNQPQHF.

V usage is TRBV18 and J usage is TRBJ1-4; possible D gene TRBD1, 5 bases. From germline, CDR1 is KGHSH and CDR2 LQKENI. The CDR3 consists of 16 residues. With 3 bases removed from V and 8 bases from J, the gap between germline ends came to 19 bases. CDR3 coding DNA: TGTGCCAGCTCACCCCAATCGGGGCGGGCGGGCGAAAAACTGTTTTTT. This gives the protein CASSPQSGRAGEKLFF. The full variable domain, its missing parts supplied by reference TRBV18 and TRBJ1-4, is NAGVMQNPRHLVRRRGQEARLRCSPMKGHSHVYWYRQLPEEGLKFMVYLQKENIIDESGMPKERFSAEFPKEGPSILRIQQVVRGDSAAYFCASSPQSGRAGEKLFFGSGTQLSVL.

This chain's CDR3 is CASSLGSGVSEAFF. CDR3 DNA sequence: TGTGCCAGCAGCTTAGGCTCAGGGGTCAGTGAAGCTTTCTTT. This chain connects TRBV7-9 to TRBJ1-1, with D perhaps TRBD1 (6 bases). This CDR3 has 14 residues. The ends were cut back, 1 base at V and 7 bases at J, with 13 bases in the middle. The germline V gene encodes CDR1 SEHNR and CDR2 FQNEAQ (reference sequence). The entire variable domain, with the rest obtained from reference TRBV7-9 and TRBJ1-1, is as follows: DTGVSQNPRHKITKRGQNVTFRCDPISEHNRLYWYRQTLGQGPEFLTYFQNEAQLEKSRLLSDRFSAERPKGSFSTLEIQRTEQGDSAMYLCASSLGSGVSEAFFGQGTRLTVV.

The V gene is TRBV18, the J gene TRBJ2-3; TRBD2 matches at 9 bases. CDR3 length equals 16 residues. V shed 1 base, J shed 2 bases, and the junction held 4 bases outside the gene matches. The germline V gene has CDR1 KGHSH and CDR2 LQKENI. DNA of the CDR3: TGTGCCAGCTCACCACGGGCTAGCGGGGCCACAGATACGCAGTATTTT. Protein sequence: CASSPRASGATDTQYF.

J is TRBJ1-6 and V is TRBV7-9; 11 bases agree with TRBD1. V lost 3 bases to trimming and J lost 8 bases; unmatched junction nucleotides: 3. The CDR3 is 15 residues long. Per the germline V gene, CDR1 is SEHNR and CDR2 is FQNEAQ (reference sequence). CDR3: CASSLTGQGDSPLHF. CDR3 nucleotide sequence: TGTGCCAGCAGCTTGACGGGACAGGGGGATTCACCCCTCCACTTT. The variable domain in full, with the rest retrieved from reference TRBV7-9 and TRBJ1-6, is DTGVSQNPRHKITKRGQNVTFRCDPISEHNRLYWYRQTLGQGPEFLTYFQNEAQLEKSRLLSDRFSAERPKGSFSTLEIQRTEQGDSAMYLCASSLTGQGDSPLHFGNGTRLTVT.

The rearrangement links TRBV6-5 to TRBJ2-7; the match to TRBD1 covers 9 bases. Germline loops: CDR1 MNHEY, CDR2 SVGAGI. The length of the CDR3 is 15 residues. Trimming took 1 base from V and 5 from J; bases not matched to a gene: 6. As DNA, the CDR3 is TGTGCCAGCAGTTACTTGGGACAGGGAATAGACGAGCAGTACTTC. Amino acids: CASSYLGQGIDEQYF.

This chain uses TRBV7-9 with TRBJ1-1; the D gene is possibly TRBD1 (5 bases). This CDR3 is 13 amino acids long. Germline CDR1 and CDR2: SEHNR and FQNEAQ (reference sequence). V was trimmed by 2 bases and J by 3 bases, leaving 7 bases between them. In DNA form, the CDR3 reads TGTGCCAGCAGCTTACTGGGGGACACTGAAGCTTTCTTT. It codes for CASSLLGDTEAFF. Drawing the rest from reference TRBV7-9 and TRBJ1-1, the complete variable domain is DTGVSQNPRHKITKRGQNVTFRCDPISEHNRLYWYRQTLGQGPEFLTYFQNEAQLEKSRLLSDRFSAERPKGSFSTLEIQRTEQGDSAMYLCASSLLGDTEAFFGQGTRLTVV.

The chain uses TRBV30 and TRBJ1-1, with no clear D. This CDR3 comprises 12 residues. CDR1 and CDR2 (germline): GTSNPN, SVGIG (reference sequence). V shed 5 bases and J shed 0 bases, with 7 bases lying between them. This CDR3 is CAWLPLNTEAFF. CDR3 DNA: TGTGCCTGGCTCCCCCTGAACACTGAAGCTTTCTTT. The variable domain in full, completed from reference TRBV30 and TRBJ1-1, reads SQTIHQWPATLVQPVGSPLSLECTVEGTSNPNLYWYRQAAGRGLQLLFYSVGIGQISSEVPQNLSASRPQDRQFILSSKKLLLSDSGFYLCAWLPLNTEAFFGQGTRLTVV.